This TCR beta chain is from a study of patients and donors after allogeneic stem cell transplantation. Each CDR3 protein is one row after TCRdb ran MiXCR on the RT-PCR reads. Of about 76,000 distinct CDR3 sequences in the sample, 26% are singletons; the top ten hold about 26%. The ends were cut back, 6 bases at V and 4 bases at J, with 15 bases in the middle. This CDR3 is built from 14 residues. The germline V gene encodes CDR1 SNHLY and CDR2 FYNNEI. The chain employs TRBV2 and TRBJ1-2; the D gene is possibly TRBD1 (6 bases). Sequencing was done on a sample of blood, either unsorted or a sorted T cell fraction (not recorded which). The sequence was collected from a human donor who was either an allogeneic HSCT recipient or a stem cell or donor lymphocyte infusion donor (not recorded which). It is not recorded whose cells these are; they may come from a transplant donor. The chain's CDR3 is CASRESTGTYGYTF. The CDR3 nucleotides are TGTGCCAGCAGGGAGTCTACAGGGACCTATGGCTACACCTTC.